The following is a TCR beta chain sequence with its context. CDR1 is MNHEY and CDR2 is SMNVEV in the germline V gene (reference sequence). The CDR3 loop spans 15 amino acids. Germline trimming cut 6 bases from V and 4 bases from J; bases unmatched to any gene: 9. Sample time point: persistent/refractory GD, antithyroid drugs over 5 years with positive TRAb. PBMC RNA served as the TCR library source. Clinicians diagnosed Graves' disease using American Thyroid Association guidelines. Those enrolled as patients came out of an endocrinology department in Xi'an, China. Libraries of TCR beta came from iRepertoire HTBI primers plus Arm-PCR of CDR3 regions. TCRdb independently ran MiXCR on the multiplex PCR reads; one entry per CDR3 protein. The sample gives 600,000 to 800,000 distinct CDR3 sequences, 30% of which show up once; under 55% is in the top ten. The entry originates in a study of regulatory T cells in long-lasting Graves disease. At the level of the study: Persistence in Graves' disease denoted antithyroid drug use beyond 5 years alongside positive TSH receptor antibodies.

V and J are TRBV27 and TRBJ2-7; 10 nucleotides line up with TRBD1. The sequences come from peripheral blood mononuclear cells (PBMCs), collected when the disease was refractory, from a patient treated with antithyroid drugs. The clonotype was recovered from a female donor with Graves disease. The CDR3 sequence: CASSARTGGSYEQYF. The CDR3 region has the DNA TGTGCCAGCAGCGCCAGGACAGGGGGATCGTACGAGCAGTACTTC.